A single sample gave rise to the 7 T cell receptor beta chains below, sequenced in a study of shared clonotypes between healthy human individuals. Sequenced by immunoSEQ multiplex PCR; TCRdb stores in-frame clones only, minus some. The sample has a few hundred thousand clones; 96% are singletons. Material: memory CD8+ T cells sorted from blood. As to subset: CD45RO+ cells pooled with CCR7-negative TemRA cells. The origin of the receptors is a man under 40 in good health.

The rearrangement uses TRBV10-2 and TRBJ2-5; a weak D match, TRBD2 (5 bases). The CDR3 totals 13 residues. Germline CDR1 WSHSY, CDR2 SAAADI. Trimming took 7 bases from V and 2 from J, leaving 11 bases between them. This chain's CDR3 is CASKASSQETQYF. The CDR3 region has the DNA TGCGCCAGCAAGGCTAGCTCACAAGAGACCCAGTACTTC.

The rearrangement links TRBV11-3 to TRBJ2-1; 9 bases are a match to TRBD2. The V gene end was trimmed by 1 base and the J gene end by 4 bases; junction bases not matched to a gene: 2. The CDR3 has 15 amino acids. The V gene's germline CDR1 is SGHNT and CDR2 YENEEA. The CDR3 DNA sequence: TGTGCCAGCAGCTTAGGACTAGCGGAGTACAATGAGCAGTTCTTC. This codes for CASSLGLAEYNEQFF.

The chain recombines TRBV7-9 with TRBJ2-3; 7 positions match TRBD2. The CDR3 length is 15 residues. The junction had 6 bases not matched to a gene; V was cut back by 2 bases and J by 4 bases. CDR1 and CDR2 from the germline V gene are SEHNR and FQNEAQ (reference sequence). CDR3 sequence: CASSLKSGISDTQYF. In DNA form, the CDR3 reads TGTGCCAGCAGCTTAAAAAGCGGGATCTCAGATACGCAGTATTTT. Complete variable domain (other parts from reference TRBV7-9 and TRBJ2-3): DTGVSQNPRHKITKRGQNVTFRCDPISEHNRLYWYRQTLGQGPEFLTYFQNEAQLEKSRLLSDRFSAERPKGSFSTLEIQRTEQGDSAMYLCASSLKSGISDTQYFGPGTRLTVL.

This chain joins TRBV5-6 and TRBJ2-7, with D perhaps TRBD1 (6 bases). The CDR3 contains 16 residues. The V end was cut by 0 bases, the J end by 3 bases, with 16 bases between. Germline CDR1 SGHDT, CDR2 YYEEEE. The DNA of the CDR3 is TGTGCCAGCAGCTTGGTGGGCGTGGGGGCCTACTACGAGCAGTACTTC. As protein: CASSLVGVGAYYEQYF.

The chain links TRBV6-1 to TRBJ1-1; D is uncertain. V shed 5 bases and J shed 1 base, with 8 bases lying between them. The CDR3 is 13 amino acids. Germline V CDR1 and CDR2: MNHNS, SASEGT. The CDR3 DNA sequence: TGTGCCAGCAGTAAGGGTCCGAACACTGAAGCTTTCTTT. Amino acids: CASSKGPNTEAFF.

The chain joins TRBV5-5 to TRBJ2-3; 13 bases map to TRBD2. From germline, CDR1 is SGHKS and CDR2 YYEKEE (reference sequence). J gave up 1 base and V 2 bases, and 13 bases lay outside the gene matches. CDR3 length: 20 amino acids. The CDR3 region is CASSLKGGGLAGAGTDTQYF. The CDR3 DNA sequence: TGTGCCAGCAGCTTAAAGGGGGGAGGACTAGCGGGAGCGGGCACAGATACGCAGTATTTT.

The chain joins TRBV6-1 to TRBJ2-7; TRBD2 matches 11 bases. Germline loops: CDR1 MNHNS, CDR2 SASEGT. The junction had 4 bases not matched to a gene; V was cut back by 7 bases and J by 2 bases. The CDR3 has 14 amino acids. DNA of the CDR3: TGTGCCAGCATCTTAGCGGGAGGGGCCTACGAGCAGTACTTC. It specifies CASILAGGAYEQYF.